The 28 T cell receptor beta chains below come from one sample, sequenced in a study of patients and donors after allogeneic stem cell transplantation. In TCRdb, the RT-PCR reads were re-called with MiXCR into one record per CDR3 protein. This sample carries 85,000 to 90,000 distinct CDR3 sequences, around 49% of them seen once, and the ten largest clones take under 70%. Sequencing was done on a sample of blood, either unsorted or a sorted T cell fraction (not recorded which). The receptors were gathered from a human donor who was either an allogeneic HSCT recipient or a stem cell or donor lymphocyte infusion donor (not recorded which). It is not recorded whose cells these are; they may come from a transplant donor.

J is TRBJ2-3 and V is TRBV20-1; D is unclear. The CDR3 loop spans 16 amino acids. Per the germline V gene, CDR1 is DFQATT and CDR2 is SNEGSKA (reference sequence). The ends were cut back, 6 bases at V and 1 base at J, with 20 bases in the middle. CDR3: CSATIPSFFGTDTQYF. CDR3 sequence (DNA): TGCAGTGCCACGATCCCATCGTTTTTTGGCACAGATACGCAGTATTTT.

The table lists this clonotype with a few counts. This rearrangement joins TRBV12-3 or TRBV12-4 to TRBJ1-1; the D is unclear. The V end was cut by 0 bases, the J end by 4 bases, with 15 bases between. CDR3 length: 16 residues. CDR3 sequence: CASSLAGSPGVTEAFF. In nucleotides, the CDR3 is TGTGCCAGCAGTTTAGCGGGCAGCCCCGGGGTCACTGAAGCTTTCTTT.

The chain couples TRBV12-3 or TRBV12-4 to TRBJ1-3; D is possibly TRBD1 (6 bases). V lost 5 bases, J lost 2 bases, and 10 bases lay in between. The CDR3 is 14 amino acids. Here the CDR3 DNA reads TGTGCCAGCAGTAACACAGGGACTGGAAACACCATATATTTT. Translating it yields CASSNTGTGNTIYF.

A few counts support this clonotype. The rearrangement joins TRBV20-1 to TRBJ1-3; 7 bases map to TRBD1. Germline V CDR1 and CDR2: DFQATT, SNEGSKA (reference sequence). This CDR3 contains 14 residues. V was pared by 7 bases and J by 2 bases, with 8 bases of the junction left unmatched. For the CDR3, the DNA is TGCAGTGTGCGCGAGGGGACAGCTGGAAACACCATATATTTT. Its translation is CSVREGTAGNTIYF.

The chain joins TRBV12-3 or TRBV12-4 to TRBJ1-1, with TRBD1 as a possible D gene (6 bases). The CDR3 is 17 amino acids. V gave up 5 bases and J gave up 0 bases, with 19 bases separating them. CDR3 protein: CASSPDRLVGVNTEAFF. DNA of the CDR3: TGTGCCAGCAGTCCGGACAGACTCGTAGGAGTGAACACTGAAGCTTTCTTT.

This clonotype was seen only a few times. The CDR3 DNA follows: TGTGCCAGCAGCTTCGACAGTTCTAATGAAAAACTGTTTTTT. It codes for CASSFDSSNEKLFF. The gene calls are TRBV7-2 and TRBJ1-4; possible D gene TRBD1, 5 bases. Germline V CDR1 and CDR2: SGHTA, FQGNSA. With 3 bases removed from V and 3 bases from J, the gap between germline ends came to 8 bases. CDR3 length: 14 amino acids. Looking up the rest from reference TRBV7-2 and TRBJ1-4 gives the full variable domain: GAGVSQSPSNKVTEKGKDVELRCDPISGHTALYWYRQSLGQGLEFLIYFQGNSAPDKSGLPSDRFSAERTGGSVSTLTIQRTQQEDSAVYLCASSFDSSNEKLFFGSGTQLSVL.

This sequence joins TRBV6-5 and TRBJ1-3; no firm D call. V was cut by 1 base and J by 11 bases, with 6 bases left in between. There are 11 residues in the CDR3. The germline V gene encodes CDR1 MNHEY and CDR2 SVGAGI. The CDR3 sequence is CASSYFGAIYF. Here the CDR3 DNA reads TGTGCCAGCAGTTACTTCGGGGCCATATATTTT.

This chain joins TRBV28 and TRBJ1-3; D remains unclear. The V end was cut by 5 bases, the J end by 0 bases, with 8 bases between. The CDR3 loop spans 14 amino acids. Per germline, CDR1 MDHEN and CDR2 SYDVKM. As DNA, the CDR3 is TGTGCCAGCAGTAAGGGAGACTCTGGAAACACCATATATTTT. This encodes CASSKGDSGNTIYF.

For the CDR3, the DNA is TGTGCCAGCAGCTTAACCGGGAGCTCCTACGAGCAGTACTTC. As protein: CASSLTGSSYEQYF. The chain carries TRBV7-2 and TRBJ2-7; a possible D gene is TRBD2 (6 bases). V gave up 2 bases and J gave up 0 bases, with 8 bases separating them. The CDR3 sequence is 14 residues long. Germline-derived CDR1 and CDR2 are SGHTA and FQGNSA. The full variable domain, rest sourced from reference TRBV7-2 and TRBJ2-7, is GAGVSQSPSNKVTEKGKDVELRCDPISGHTALYWYRQSLGQGLEFLIYFQGNSAPDKSGLPSDRFSAERTGGSVSTLTIQRTQQEDSAVYLCASSLTGSSYEQYFGPGTRLTVT.

The chain joins TRBV28 to TRBJ1-1; D is uncertain. Germline assignment: CDR1 MDHEN and CDR2 SYDVKM. The CDR3 length is 12 residues. V was pared by 10 bases and J by 4 bases, with 13 bases between. CDR3 protein: CATRQKSTEAFF. As DNA, the CDR3 is TGTGCCACCAGACAAAAATCCACTGAAGCTTTCTTT.

This chain connects TRBV18 to TRBJ1-5, with no clear D. The ends were cut back, 0 bases at V and 3 bases at J, with 6 bases in the middle. This CDR3 comprises 14 residues. Germline lookup yields CDR1 KGHSH and CDR2 LQKENI. This CDR3 reads CASSPPAVNQPQHF. Written as DNA, the CDR3 is TGTGCCAGCTCACCACCGGCAGTCAATCAGCCCCAGCATTTT.

V and J are TRBV7-2 and TRBJ1-2; no clear D gene. The CDR3 spans 13 residues. Between the trimmed V and J ends, which lost 1 base and 5 bases, there was a span of 8 bases. The germline V gene has CDR1 SGHTA and CDR2 FQGNSA. The CDR3 loop reads CASSLVGTYGYTF. CDR3 coding DNA: TGTGCCAGCAGCTTAGTGGGAACTTATGGCTACACCTTC.

The rearrangement joins TRBV28 to TRBJ1-5; no clear D gene. Trimming took 2 bases from V and 4 from J, leaving 9 bases between them. The CDR3 runs to 14 residues. CDR1 and CDR2 from the germline V gene are MDHEN and SYDVKM. CDR3 sequence reads: CASSLDRVNQPQHF. CDR3 nucleotide sequence: TGTGCCAGCAGTTTAGATAGGGTAAATCAGCCCCAGCATTTT. The full variable domain, in which reference TRBV28 and TRBJ1-5 provide the parts outside the CDR3, is DVKVTQSSRYLVKRTGEKVFLECVQDMDHENMFWYRQDPGLGLRLIYFSYDVKMKEKGDIPEGYSVSREKKERFSLILESASTNQTSMYLCASSLDRVNQPQHFGDGTRLSIL.

The chain joins TRBV10-3 to TRBJ1-2, with D unclear. The V end lost 3 bases, the J end lost 6 bases, and 11 bases lay between the germline ends. The germline V gene has CDR1 ENHRY and CDR2 SYGVKD. The CDR3 length is 13 residues. CDR3 region: CAISERGEDGYTF. DNA of the CDR3: TGTGCCATCAGTGAACGGGGAGAGGATGGCTACACCTTC.

For this clonotype: The germline gene is not matched at one end of the junction; a read error may be the cause. The rearrangement links TRBV27 to TRBJ1-5; D uncertain. This CDR3 comprises 15 residues. Germline V gene lookup returns CDR1 MNHEY and CDR2 SMNVEV (reference sequence). The CDR3 region is CASSFMSESNQPQHF. The DNA of the CDR3 is TGCGCCAGCAGTTTCATGTCGGAGAGCAATCAGCCCCAGCATTTT.

The rearrangement uses TRBV4-1 and TRBJ1-1; no definite D call. CDR3 length: 14 amino acids. Germline V CDR1 and CDR2: MGHRA, YSYEKL. V was pared by 4 bases and J by 4 bases, with 13 bases between. The CDR3 DNA reads TGCGCCAGCAGCCCAAGTCCCCGGCCCACTGAAGCTTTCTTT. This gives the protein CASSPSPRPTEAFF.

The V gene is TRBV12-3 or TRBV12-4, the J gene TRBJ1-2; no definite D call. CDR3 length: 15 amino acids. V lost 5 bases to trimming and J lost 0 bases, with 13 bases between them. The CDR3 spells CASSPRVYANYGYTF. The CDR3 DNA reads as TGTGCCAGCAGTCCCCGAGTGTACGCTAACTATGGCTACACCTTC.

The V gene is TRBV30, the J gene TRBJ1-5, with a weak D call TRBD1 (6 bases). CDR1 is GTSNPN, CDR2 SVGIG, per germline (reference sequence). The CDR3 length is 13 residues. V lost 1 base and J lost 3, with 7 bases in between. CDR3 amino acids: CAWSAGVNQPQHF. As DNA, the CDR3 is TGTGCCTGGAGTGCAGGGGTCAATCAGCCCCAGCATTTT.

This clonotype was counted between two and nine times. The chain carries TRBV5-5 and TRBJ1-4; D unresolved. From germline, CDR1 is SGHKS and CDR2 YYEKEE (reference sequence). This CDR3 comprises 17 residues. V was shortened by 4 bases and J by 5 bases, with 21 bases between the two germline ends. The CDR3 loop reads CASSPYLSMSRNEKLFF. CDR3 DNA sequence: TGTGCCAGCAGCCCCTACCTTAGCATGTCACGGAATGAAAAACTGTTTTTT.

The CDR3 nucleotides are TGTGCCAGCAGCCTCAGTCGCCTATCCTACGAGCAGTACTTC. It translates to CASSLSRLSYEQYF. The rearrangement links TRBV12-3 or TRBV12-4 to TRBJ2-7, with D unclear. The CDR3 is 14 amino acids. Deletions cut 6 bases from V and 1 base from J, with 13 bases between.

In its sample, this clonotype was seen a few times. This rearrangement joins TRBV4-3 to TRBJ1-3, with D unclear. The length of the CDR3 is 16 residues. V was clipped by 0 bases and J by 4 bases, with 13 bases between them. CDR1 and CDR2 (germline): LGHNA, YSLEER. The CDR3, as DNA: TGCGCCAGCAGCCAAGACACGCGGACGGACGGAAACACCATATATTTT. It specifies CASSQDTRTDGNTIYF.

The rearrangement links TRBV29-1 to TRBJ2-3; D perhaps matches TRBD2 (5 bases). This CDR3 is 13 amino acids long. Trimming pared 6 bases from V and 3 bases from J, leaving 13 bases between. CDR1 is SQVTM and CDR2 is ANQGSEA in the germline V gene. CDR3 nucleotide sequence: TGCAGCGTCTTAGCGAGAGGGACAGATACGCAGTATTTT. Translation: CSVLARGTDTQYF.

The chain combines TRBV6-2 or TRBV6-3 with TRBJ2-7; D is undetermined. Germline CDR1 is MNHEY and CDR2 is SVGEGT. V gave up 2 bases and J gave up 4 bases, with 15 bases separating them. The CDR3 length is 15 residues. For the CDR3, the DNA is TGTGCCAGCAGTTACATCGAACAGATGGGATACGAGCAGTACTTC. This translates into CASSYIEQMGYEQYF.

V and J are TRBV27 and TRBJ2-5; a weak D match, TRBD2 (7 bases). V was trimmed by 3 bases and J by 5 bases, leaving 10 bases between them. The germline V gene has CDR1 MNHEY and CDR2 SMNVEV (reference sequence). The CDR3 is made up of 13 amino acids. CDR3 amino acids: CASSFGRGETQYF. Here the CDR3 DNA reads TGTGCCAGCAGTTTTGGGAGGGGGGAGACCCAGTACTTC.

This chain joins TRBV12-3 or TRBV12-4 and TRBJ1-2; a possible D gene is TRBD1 (5 bases). CDR3 length: 13 amino acids. The V end lost 4 bases, the J end lost 4 bases, and 10 bases lay between the germline ends. CDR3 nucleotides: TGTGCCAGCAGTTATGCAGGGACCTATGGCTACACCTTC. Its translation is CASSYAGTYGYTF.

The rearrangement uses TRBV7-2 and TRBJ1-3, with no clear D. Germline-derived CDR1 and CDR2 are SGHTA and FQGNSA. The V end was cut by 2 bases, the J end by 0 bases, with 23 bases between. The CDR3 has 20 amino acids. CDR3 in DNA: TGTGCCAGCAGCTTATCCCCTGGTTCGTCCGAACAACACTCTGGAAACACCATATATTTT. Translation: CASSLSPGSSEQHSGNTIYF.

The chain uses TRBV20-1 and TRBJ2-7, with 8 bases lining up with TRBD2. CDR3 length: 14 amino acids. Germline loops: CDR1 DFQATT, CDR2 SNEGSKA (reference sequence). V trimming: 6 bases; J trimming: 1 base; junction bases outside the gene matches: 8. CDR3 coding DNA: TGCAGTGCCCTCGAAACTAGCGGATCCTACGAGCAGTACTTC. It yields the protein CSALETSGSYEQYF.

This chain connects TRBV27 to TRBJ1-2, with a possible D match to TRBD1 (6 bases). The CDR3 totals 16 residues. V was trimmed by 5 bases and J by 2 bases, leaving 18 bases between them. Germline loops: CDR1 MNHEY, CDR2 SMNVEV (reference sequence). The CDR3 spells CASSPLETGLNYGYTF. Here the CDR3 DNA reads TGTGCCAGCAGTCCGCTCGAGACAGGATTAAACTATGGCTACACCTTC.